This is a list of T cell receptor beta chains from one sample in a study of cytomegalovirus exposure and HLA in healthy donors. Sequenced by immunoSEQ multiplex PCR; TCRdb stores in-frame clones only, minus some. The repertoire has under 200,000 clones, around 84% of them found once; the top ten carry roughly 6.5%. Sample: PBMCs. The receptors originated from a man aged 50 to 59 in good health and CMV-seropositive. Each CDR3 is given with its conserved first and last residue. Fields, in order: V gene, J gene, CDR3 length, CDR3 protein.

V: TRBV5-5; J: TRBJ1-1; length: 16; CDR3: CASSRETGLRSTEAFF
V: TRBV7-9; J: TRBJ2-7; length: 15; CDR3: CASSSGTGALYEQYF
V: TRBV6-1; J: TRBJ1-2; length: 16; CDR3: CASSESQGGPRSGYTF
V: TRBV15; J: TRBJ2-7; length: 18; CDR3: CATSSEDSHSPSSYEQYF
V: TRBV9; J: TRBJ2-3; length: 15; CDR3: CASSTQHGMTDTQYF
V: TRBV29-1; J: TRBJ1-2; length: 13; CDR3: CSVEERTFYGYTF
V: TRBV27; J: TRBJ2-2; length: 15; CDR3: CASRSGTGDYGELFF
V: TRBV9; J: TRBJ1-1; length: 16; CDR3: CASSVNPGGAVTEAFF
V: TRBV7-9; J: TRBJ1-1; length: 16; CDR3: CASSTDRGRVAGEAFF
V: TRBV7-9; J: TRBJ2-5; length: 15; CDR3: CASSASAGRAETQYF
V: TRBV7-8; J: TRBJ1-6; length: 14; CDR3: CASSSSVFNSPLHF
V: TRBV5-1; J: TRBJ2-2; length: 15; CDR3: CASTKWTGGTGELFF
V: TRBV7-7; J: TRBJ2-5; length: 13; CDR3: CASSRRGQETQYF
V: TRBV29-1; J: TRBJ1-2; length: 14; CDR3: CSVGRQGVGNGYTF
V: TRBV6-1; J: TRBJ1-2; length: 15; CDR3: CASSPWGQGAPGYTF
V: TRBV10-1; J: TRBJ2-1; length: 13; CDR3: CASSEGLGDEQFF
V: TRBV6-6; J: TRBJ1-5; length: 15; CDR3: CASSFGQAQNQPQHF
V: TRBV6-5; J: TRBJ2-3; length: 15; CDR3: CATGGSGLSTDTQYF
V: TRBV19; J: TRBJ2-5; length: 14; CDR3: CASREGGSKETQYF
V: TRBV29-1; J: TRBJ1-3; length: 17; CDR3: CSVTGTGGPNSGNTIYF
V: TRBV5-4; J: TRBJ2-1; length: 15; CDR3: CASSLVQGSYNEQFF
V: TRBV14; J: TRBJ1-6; length: 17; CDR3: CASSQDLASSGNSPLHF
V: TRBV15; J: TRBJ2-3; length: 16; CDR3: CATSLAGGPGTDTQYF
V: TRBV2; J: TRBJ1-1; length: 13; CDR3: CASSTPGGREAFF
V: TRBV19; J: TRBJ1-4; length: 12; CDR3: CASGLAVEKLFF
V: TRBV5-6; J: TRBJ2-3; length: 15; CDR3: CASSLVDRGRDTQYF
V: TRBV18; J: TRBJ2-1; length: 14; CDR3: CASSFAGVSDEQFF
V: TRBV6-6; J: TRBJ1-1; length: 13; CDR3: CASSYSEGTEAFF
V: TRBV18; J: TRBJ1-2; length: 9; CDR3: CASSPPPTF
V: TRBV5-3; J: TRBJ1-2; length: 14; CDR3: CARRDSDRGNGYTF
V: TRBV10-2; J: TRBJ2-5; length: 16; CDR3: CASSESRDRGRETQYF
V: TRBV7-6; J: TRBJ2-3; length: 16; CDR3: CASSYQLAGAPDTQYF
V: TRBV28; J: TRBJ2-1; length: 14; CDR3: CASSLGLASDEQFF
V: TRBV5-4; J: TRBJ1-5; length: 12; CDR3: CASSGPNQPQHF
V: TRBV25-1; J: TRBJ1-5; length: 14; CDR3: CASGPHGSNQPQHF
V: TRBV4-1; J: TRBJ2-1; length: 15; CDR3: CASSPPVAGYNEQFF
V: TRBV9; J: TRBJ2-3; length: 15; CDR3: CASSAAGSPTDTQYF
V: TRBV5-1; J: TRBJ1-1; length: 14; CDR3: CASTIRDTNTEAFF
V: TRBV19; J: TRBJ1-6; length: 17; CDR3: CASSRLRDRGNNSPLHF
V: TRBV7-6; J: TRBJ1-1; length: 14; CDR3: CASSLTGERTEAFF
V: TRBV7-9; J: TRBJ1-2; length: 14; CDR3: CASSVSGGGVGYTF
V: TRBV19; J: TRBJ2-3; length: 15; CDR3: CASSMDRLGTDTQYF
V: TRBV5-4; J: TRBJ2-7; length: 15; CDR3: CASSREGAGDYEQYF
V: TRBV7-9; J: TRBJ1-4; length: 16; CDR3: CASSLVLQGAYEKLFF
V: TRBV6-5; J: TRBJ2-2; length: 13; CDR3: CASSGGAGGELFF
V: TRBV30; J: TRBJ2-2; length: 15; CDR3: CAWRNRDRGTGELFF
V: TRBV30; J: TRBJ2-2; length: 16; CDR3: CAWSARGRPNTGELFF
V: TRBV5-8; J: TRBJ2-3; length: 15; CDR3: CASSGGQGRTDTQYF